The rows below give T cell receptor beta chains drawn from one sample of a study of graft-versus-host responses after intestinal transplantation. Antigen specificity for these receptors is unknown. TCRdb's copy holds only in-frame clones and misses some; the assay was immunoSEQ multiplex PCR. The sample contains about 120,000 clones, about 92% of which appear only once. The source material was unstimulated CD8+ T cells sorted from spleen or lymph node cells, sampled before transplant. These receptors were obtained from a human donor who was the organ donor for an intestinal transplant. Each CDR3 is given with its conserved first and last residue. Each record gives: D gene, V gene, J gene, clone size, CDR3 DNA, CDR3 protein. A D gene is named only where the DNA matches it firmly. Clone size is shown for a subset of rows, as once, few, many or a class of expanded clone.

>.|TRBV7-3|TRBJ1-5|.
TGTGCCAGCAGCTATCACCCCGGTTGGGGAAATCAGCCCCAGCATTTT
CASSYHPGWGNQPQHF
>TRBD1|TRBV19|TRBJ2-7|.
TGTGCCACTACGGGTACAGGGGGCGCAGACGAGCAGTACTTC
CATTGTGGADEQYF
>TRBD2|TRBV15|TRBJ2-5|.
TGTGCCACCAGCAGAGAAGCGGGAGAAGAGACCCAGTACTTC
CATSREAGEETQYF
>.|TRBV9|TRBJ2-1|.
TGTGCCAGCAGCGTAGGCCCTGGGGGGACTGATGAGCAGTTCTTC
CASSVGPGGTDEQFF
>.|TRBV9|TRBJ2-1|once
TGTGCCAGCAGCCCATTTCCCGGGCCGAGCTCCTACAATGAGCAGTTCTTC
CASSPFPGPSSYNEQFF
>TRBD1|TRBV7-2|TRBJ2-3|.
TGTGCCAGCAGCTCGCCTTCCAGGGGGGATACGCAGTATTTT
CASSSPSRGDTQYF
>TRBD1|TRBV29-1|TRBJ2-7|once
TGCAGCGTTGAGACCGGACAGGACTTTTTCTCCTACGAGCAGTACTTC
CSVETGQDFFSYEQYF
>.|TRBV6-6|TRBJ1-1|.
TGTGCCAGCAGTTACGCCGGGACTGAAGCTTTCTTT
CASSYAGTEAFF
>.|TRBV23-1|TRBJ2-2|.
TGCGCCAGCAGTCGGGAGACAGGGAACACCGGGGAGCTGTTTTTT
CASSRETGNTGELFF
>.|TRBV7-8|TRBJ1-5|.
TGTGCCAGCAGCTTAGGGGATAGCAATCAGCCCCAGCATTTT
CASSLGDSNQPQHF
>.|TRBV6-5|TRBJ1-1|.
TGTGCCAGCAGTTACTTTCAGTACACTGAAGCTTTCTTT
CASSYFQYTEAFF
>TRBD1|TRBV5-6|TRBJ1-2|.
TGTGCCAGCAGTCAGGGGGGATACTATGGCTACACCTTC
CASSQGGYYGYTF
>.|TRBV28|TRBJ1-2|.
TGTGCCAGCAGTTTTTCAGGGTATGGCTACACCTTC
CASSFSGYGYTF
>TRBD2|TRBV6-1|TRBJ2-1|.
TGTGCCAGCAGTGAACTAGCGGGAGGCTACAATGAGCAGTTCTTC
CASSELAGGYNEQFF
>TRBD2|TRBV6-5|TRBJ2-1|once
TGTGCCAGCAGTTACTTAGCGGGAGAATATATTGAGCAGTTCTTC
CASSYLAGEYIEQFF
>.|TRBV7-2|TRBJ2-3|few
TGTGCCAGCAGCTTACCCACTAGCGATACGCAGTATTTT
CASSLPTSDTQYF
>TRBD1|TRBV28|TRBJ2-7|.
TGTGCCAGCAGTCGGACAGGGGTAGGTTACGAGCAGTACTTC
CASSRTGVGYEQYF
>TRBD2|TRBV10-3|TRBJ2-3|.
TGTGCCATCAGTGACTTTCCCTACGCGGGAGGGCCCATCCCTAGCACAGATACGCAGTATTTT
CAISDFPYAGGPIPSTDTQYF
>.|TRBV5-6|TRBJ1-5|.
TGTGCCAGCAGCTTGCAAGGGCAGCCCCAGCATTTT
CASSLQGQPQHF
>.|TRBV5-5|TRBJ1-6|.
TGTGCCAGCAGCTTGGAGCCTGATTCACCCCTCCACTTT
CASSLEPDSPLHF
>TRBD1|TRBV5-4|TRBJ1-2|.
TGTGCCAGCAGCTTATTACAGGGGGCCATTAACTATGGCTACACCTTC
CASSLLQGAINYGYTF
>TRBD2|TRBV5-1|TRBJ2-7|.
TGCGCCAGCAGCGAGGGACTAGCGGGAGACGAGCAGTACTTC
CASSEGLAGDEQYF
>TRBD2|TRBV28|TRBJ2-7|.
TGTGCCAGCAGTTTATGGGGGAGGGCCCACGAGCAGTACTTC
CASSLWGRAHEQYF
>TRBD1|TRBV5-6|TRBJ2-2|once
TGTGCCAGTTCACAGGGGACCGGGGAGCTGTTTTTT
CASSQGTGELFF
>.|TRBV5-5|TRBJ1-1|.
TGTGCCAGCAGCTTGAGACAGCCCGGGGTCACTGAAGCTTTCTTT
CASSLRQPGVTEAFF
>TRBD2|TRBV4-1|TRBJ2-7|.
TGCGCCAGCAGCCAAGCAATTAGCGGGTACGAGCAGTACTTC
CASSQAISGYEQYF
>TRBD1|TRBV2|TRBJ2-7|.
TGTGCCAGCAGTGAAGCGGCGGCAGGGGGTTCGGGCGAGCAGTACTTC
CASSEAAAGGSGEQYF
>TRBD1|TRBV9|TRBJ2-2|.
TGTGCCAGCAGCGTTAAATCAGGGGGCGCCGGGGAGCTGTTTTTT
CASSVKSGGAGELFF
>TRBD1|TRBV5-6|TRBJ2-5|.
TGTGCCAGCAGCGGGACAGGGAGGGTGGCGACCCAGTACTTC
CASSGTGRVATQYF
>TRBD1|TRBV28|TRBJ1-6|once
TGTGCCAGCTCAGGGGGCGCAGATTCACCCCTCCACTTT
CASSGGADSPLHF
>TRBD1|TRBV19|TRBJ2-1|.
TGTGCCAGTACCGACCAGGGGGCATACAATGAGCAGTTCTTC
CASTDQGAYNEQFF
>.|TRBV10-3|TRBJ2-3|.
TGTGCCATCAGTGCTGTTGCTTCAACTGGGTCTGGCACAGATACGCAGTATTTT
CAISAVASTGSGTDTQYF
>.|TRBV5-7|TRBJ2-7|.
TGTGCCAGCAGCTTTTACGGGGTCACCTACGAGCAGTACTTC
CASSFYGVTYEQYF
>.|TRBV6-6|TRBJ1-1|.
TGTGCCAGCAGACACCCCGAGACAGGGAACACTGAAGCTTTCTTT
CASRHPETGNTEAFF